The clone carrying this TCR beta chain was observed at least ten times. Antigen: not known. Over 18 months, lack of ophthalmopathy progression marked Graves' hyperthyroidism as stable. Uncontrolled infections, other autoimmune diseases, pregnancy or lactation led to exclusion of patients. This record comes from a study of T cells in Graves' hyperthyroidism and ophthalmopathy. V lost 9 bases to trimming and J lost 0 bases, with 10 bases between them. The germline V gene has CDR1 LNHDA and CDR2 SQIVND (reference sequence). CDR3 length equals 13 residues. Using RNA transcripts as the source, TCR beta CDR3 regions were amplified. The TCR CDR3 first-round RT-PCR relied on the HTBI primer set. TCRdb independently ran MiXCR on the multiplex PCR reads; one entry per CDR3 protein. The profile covers about 540,000 distinct CDR3 sequences, with under 60% appearing a single time and around 8% taken by the ten largest.

Overall study findings and caveats: Model predictions of ophthalmopathy came a median approximately seven months before onset. Ophthalmopathy stood apart from stable hyperthyroidism in a 13 V-J model.

The receptor was derived from a woman aged 18-35 years with Graves' hyperthyroidism. Input material: peripheral blood or thyroid tissue (not recorded which). The chain uses TRBV19 and TRBJ2-3; D gene unclear. CDR3 bases: TGTGCCAGCCAGAGGAGTAGCACAGATACGCAGTATTTT. It specifies CASQRSSTDTQYF.